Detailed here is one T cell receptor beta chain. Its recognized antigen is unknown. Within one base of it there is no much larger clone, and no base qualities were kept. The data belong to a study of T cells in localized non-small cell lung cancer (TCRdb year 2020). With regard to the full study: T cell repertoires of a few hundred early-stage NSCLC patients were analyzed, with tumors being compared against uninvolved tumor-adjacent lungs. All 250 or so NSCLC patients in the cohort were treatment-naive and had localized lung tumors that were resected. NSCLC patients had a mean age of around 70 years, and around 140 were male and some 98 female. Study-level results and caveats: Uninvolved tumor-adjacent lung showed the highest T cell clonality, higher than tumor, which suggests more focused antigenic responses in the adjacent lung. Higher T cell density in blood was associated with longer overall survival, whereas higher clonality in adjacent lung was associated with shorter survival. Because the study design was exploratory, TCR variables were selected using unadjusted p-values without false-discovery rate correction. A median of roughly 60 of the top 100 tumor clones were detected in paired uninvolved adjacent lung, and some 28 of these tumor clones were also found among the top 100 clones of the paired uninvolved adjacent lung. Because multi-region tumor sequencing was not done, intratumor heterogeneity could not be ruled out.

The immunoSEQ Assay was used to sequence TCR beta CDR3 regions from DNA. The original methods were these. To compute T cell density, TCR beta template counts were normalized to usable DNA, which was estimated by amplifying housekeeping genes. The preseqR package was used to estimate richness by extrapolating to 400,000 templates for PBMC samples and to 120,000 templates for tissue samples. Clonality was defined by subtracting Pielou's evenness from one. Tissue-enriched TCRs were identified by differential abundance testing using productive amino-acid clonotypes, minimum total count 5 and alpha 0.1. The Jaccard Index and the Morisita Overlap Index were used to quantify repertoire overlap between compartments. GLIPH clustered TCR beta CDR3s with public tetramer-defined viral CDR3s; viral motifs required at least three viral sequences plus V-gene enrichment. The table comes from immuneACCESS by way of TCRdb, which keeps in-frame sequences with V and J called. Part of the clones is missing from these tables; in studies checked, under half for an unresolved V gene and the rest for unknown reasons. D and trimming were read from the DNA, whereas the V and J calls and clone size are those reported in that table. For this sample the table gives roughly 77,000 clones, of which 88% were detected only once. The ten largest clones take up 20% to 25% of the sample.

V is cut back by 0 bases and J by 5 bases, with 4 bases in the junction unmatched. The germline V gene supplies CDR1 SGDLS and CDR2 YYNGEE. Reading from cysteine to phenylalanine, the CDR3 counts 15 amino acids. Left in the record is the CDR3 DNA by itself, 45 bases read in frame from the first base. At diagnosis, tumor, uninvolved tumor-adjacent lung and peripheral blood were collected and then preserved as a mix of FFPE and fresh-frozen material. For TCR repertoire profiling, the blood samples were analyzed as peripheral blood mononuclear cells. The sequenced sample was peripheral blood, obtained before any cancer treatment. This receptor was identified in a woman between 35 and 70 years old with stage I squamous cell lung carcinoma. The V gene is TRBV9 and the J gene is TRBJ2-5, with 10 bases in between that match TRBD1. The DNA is TGTGCCAGCAGCGTAGACGGGACAGGGGTGGAGACCCAGTACTTC. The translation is CASSVDGTGVETQYF.